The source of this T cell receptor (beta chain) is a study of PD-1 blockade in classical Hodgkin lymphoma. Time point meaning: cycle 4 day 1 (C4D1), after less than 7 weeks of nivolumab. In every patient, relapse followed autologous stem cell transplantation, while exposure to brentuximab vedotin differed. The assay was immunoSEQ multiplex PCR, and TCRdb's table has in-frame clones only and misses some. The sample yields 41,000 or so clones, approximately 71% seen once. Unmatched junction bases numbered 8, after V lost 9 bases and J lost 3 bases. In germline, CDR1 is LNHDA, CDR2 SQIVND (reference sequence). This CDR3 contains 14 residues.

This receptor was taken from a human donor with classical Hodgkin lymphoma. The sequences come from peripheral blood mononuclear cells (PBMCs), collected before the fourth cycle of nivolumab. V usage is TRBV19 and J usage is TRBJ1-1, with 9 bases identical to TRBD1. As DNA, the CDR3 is TGTGCCAGCTATACAGGGGGCGGGCACACTGAAGCTTTCTTT. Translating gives CASYTGGGHTEAFF.